Listed below are T cell receptor beta chains from one sample, sequenced in a study of T-cell reconstitution after alpha-beta-depleted transplantation in children. MiXCR, applied by TCRdb to the PCR reads, yields one record per CDR3 protein. The data hold approximately 97,000 distinct CDR3 sequences, with 4.5% to 7.5% observed a single time. The material was PBMCs, mostly from graft donor cells, obtained 60 days after TCRalphabeta/CD19-depleted stem cell transplant. These receptors all come from a female patient aged 2 to 10 who had a stem cell transplant for Fanconi anemia, so the T cells may come from the graft donor. The CDR3 runs from the conserved cysteine through the conserved F or W. A D gene is named only where the DNA matches it firmly. Part of the rows lack a size; the others show once, few, many or a class for expanded clones.

CDR3 DNA	CDR3 protein	D gene	clone size	V gene	J gene
TGCGCCAGCAGCCTTGGGCTAGCCGGCTTATACAATGAGCAGTTCTTC	CASSLGLAGLYNEQFF	.	many	TRBV5-1	TRBJ2-1
TGCGCCAGCAGCCCCTTGGACAGGGAGCCTGATACGCAGTATTTT	CASSPLDREPDTQYF	TRBD1	many	TRBV5-1	TRBJ2-3
TGTGCCAGCAGCTTAGGCACACGTGGGAATATTGCCTACAATGAGCAGTTCTTC	CASSLGTRGNIAYNEQFF	.	many	TRBV7-8	TRBJ2-1
TGTGCCAGCAGTTCTAGGGCCCTAGGGTATACGCAGTATTTT	CASSSRALGYTQYF	.	many	TRBV6-5	TRBJ2-3
TGTGCCAGCAGCTTATTAGGCCGCTCCTACGAGCAGTACTTC	CASSLLGRSYEQYF	.	.	TRBV7-8	TRBJ2-7
TGTGCCAGCAGCTTGGGCGTGAGGGCCGGGGAGCTGTTTTTT	CASSLGVRAGELFF	.	many	TRBV5-6	TRBJ2-2
TGCGCCAGCAGCGCCGACAGTTACGAGCAGTACTTC	CASSADSYEQYF	.	many	TRBV5-1	TRBJ2-7
TGTGCCAGCAGTTTAACCGGAGGTGGGGGCGAGCAGTACTTC	CASSLTGGGGEQYF	.	many	TRBV28	TRBJ2-7
TGTGCCAGCAGACCAACAGGGGACCCCTCAGAGACCCAGTACTTC	CASRPTGDPSETQYF	TRBD1	few	TRBV7-3	TRBJ2-5
TGTGCCACCAGCAGATACTCAGGGGGAGGGCCCTACAATGAGCAGTTCTTC	CATSRYSGGGPYNEQFF	.	many	TRBV15	TRBJ2-1
TGTGCCAGCAGTTTACCGGGGGGCATAGTGTACGAGCAGTACTTC	CASSLPGGIVYEQYF	.	many	TRBV28	TRBJ2-7
TGTGCCAGCAGCCGAGATGGTCTAGGAGGGTTATGGGATACGCAGTATTTT	CASSRDGLGGLWDTQYF	.	many	TRBV7-3	TRBJ2-3
TGTGCCAGCAGTTGGCCCCTAGCGGGAGCCACAGATACGCAGTATTTT	CASSWPLAGATDTQYF	TRBD2	few	TRBV28	TRBJ2-3
TGCAGTGCTAGAGGAGATCTAGCGGGAGTCTACGAGCAGTACTTC	CSARGDLAGVYEQYF	TRBD2	many	TRBV20-1	TRBJ2-7
TGCGCCAGCAGCTTGGTCACCCGGAATGAGCAGTTCTTC	CASSLVTRNEQFF	.	many	TRBV5-1	TRBJ2-1
TGTGCCAGCAGCGGGACTAGCGGGGGCAATGAGCAGTTCTTC	CASSGTSGGNEQFF	TRBD2	many	TRBV9	TRBJ2-1
TGTGCCATCAGGGCTACTAGAACTTCCACAGATACGCAGTATTTT	CAIRATRTSTDTQYF	.	many	TRBV10-3	TRBJ2-3
TGCGCCAGCACCCTAAGGACAGGGGCAGATACGCAGTATTTT	CASTLRTGADTQYF	TRBD1	many	TRBV4-1	TRBJ2-3
TGTGCCAGCAGTATACTAGATCCAAGGACCCAGTACTTC	CASSILDPRTQYF	.	.	TRBV12-3/TRBV12-4	TRBJ2-5
TGTGCCAGCAAACAGGACCTTTTCTCCTACGAGCAGTACTTC	CASKQDLFSYEQYF	.	.	TRBV6-1	TRBJ2-7
TGCAGTGCTAGGACTAGCGGAATAGAGACCCAGTACTTC	CSARTSGIETQYF	TRBD2	many	TRBV20-1	TRBJ2-5
TGTGCCAGCAGTTTGATACTCGGCCCCCAAGTCCAGCCCCAGCATTTT	CASSLILGPQVQPQHF	.	.	TRBV12-3/TRBV12-4	TRBJ1-5
TGTGCCAGAACAGCGGGAACCGCTTGCTCCTACGAGCAGTACTTC	CARTAGTACSYEQYF	.	many	TRBV21-1	TRBJ2-7
TGCAGTGCGACAGACGGGAGGAAGAACGAGTTCTTC	CSATDGRKNEFF	TRBD2	many	TRBV20-1	TRBJ2-1
TGTGCCATGGGCCCCGGGCAGGGCTCCTACGAGCAGTACTTC	CAMGPGQGSYEQYF	.	.	TRBV4-2	TRBJ2-7
TGTGCCAGCAGTTCACTAACGGGCACAGGGCCCTACGAGCAGTACTTC	CASSSLTGTGPYEQYF	.	many	TRBV28	TRBJ2-7
TGTGCCAGCAGCTTGGGACGGAGGAATCAGCCCCAGCATTTT	CASSLGRRNQPQHF	.	many	TRBV7-9	TRBJ1-5
TGCGCCAGCAGCGCCGGGACAGGGGTGCAGGAAAAACTGTTTTTT	CASSAGTGVQEKLFF	TRBD1	few	TRBV5-1	TRBJ1-4
TGTGCCAGCTACAGGCCCCCTCCCATCCGCTCTGGAAACACCATATATTTT	CASYRPPPIRSGNTIYF	.	few	TRBV7-9	TRBJ1-3
TGTGCCAGCAGCGCAGGACTAGCGGGGGGCCCCTACAATGAGCAGTTCTTC	CASSAGLAGGPYNEQFF	TRBD2	many	TRBV11-3	TRBJ2-1
TGTGCCTGGGGAGGACTAGCCAAAAACATTCAGTACTTC	CAWGGLAKNIQYF	.	few	TRBV30	TRBJ2-4
TGTGCCAGCAGCTTGAATACCTTCTCTCATGAGCAGTTCTTC	CASSLNTFSHEQFF	.	once	TRBV5-6	TRBJ2-1
TGTGCCAGCAGCTCCATGACTGGGGGAGCTTTCTTT	CASSSMTGGAFF	.	many	TRBV7-2	TRBJ1-1
TGCGCCAGCAGCTGGTGGAGGGTTGGTAACACCGGGGAGCTGTTTTTT	CASSWWRVGNTGELFF	.	many	TRBV5-1	TRBJ2-2
TGCAGTGCTAGAGCTGGCGACAGGGGGTCCTTCCACCTCTACGAGCAGTACTTC	CSARAGDRGSFHLYEQYF	TRBD1	.	TRBV20-1	TRBJ2-7
TGTGCCAGCAACCCGCCGACCTACGAGCAGTACTTC	CASNPPTYEQYF	.	many	TRBV2	TRBJ2-7
TGTGCCAGCAGCCTACTCCGGCTACTAGCGGGGGGGCAAAATGAGCAGTTCTTC	CASSLLRLLAGGQNEQFF	TRBD2	few	TRBV6-2/TRBV6-3	TRBJ2-1
TGCAGTGCTAGACTTACGAAGCTACTAGCGCCACGGCAAAGCACAGATACGCAGTATTTT	CSARLTKLLAPRQSTDTQYF	TRBD2	many	TRBV20-1	TRBJ2-3
TGTGCCAGCAGTTTAAACATGGGGTCGGCCACTGAAGCTTTCTTT	CASSLNMGSATEAFF	.	many	TRBV27	TRBJ1-1
TGCGCCAGCAGCTCCTGGGACTATAACAATGAGCAGTTCTTC	CASSSWDYNNEQFF	TRBD2	many	TRBV5-1	TRBJ2-1